Detailed here is one T cell receptor (beta chain). The data derive from a study of identical twins. TCRdb called the 5' RACE reads again in MiXCR, with one record for every CDR3 protein. Of roughly 710,000 distinct CDR3 sequences listed, approximately 6% are singletons. Deletions cut 3 bases from V and 10 bases from J, with 10 bases between. CDR1 SGHAT and CDR2 FQNNGV come from the germline V gene. The CDR3 contains 12 residues. V is TRBV11-2 and J is TRBJ2-1, with D tentatively TRBD1 or TRBD2 (5 bases each). This sequence originates from a young man in good health. Sequences were obtained from naive T cells sorted from blood. The CDR3 sequence is CASSFVGTEQFF. The CDR3 DNA reads TGTGCCAGCAGCTTCGTAGGGACCGAGCAGTTCTTC.